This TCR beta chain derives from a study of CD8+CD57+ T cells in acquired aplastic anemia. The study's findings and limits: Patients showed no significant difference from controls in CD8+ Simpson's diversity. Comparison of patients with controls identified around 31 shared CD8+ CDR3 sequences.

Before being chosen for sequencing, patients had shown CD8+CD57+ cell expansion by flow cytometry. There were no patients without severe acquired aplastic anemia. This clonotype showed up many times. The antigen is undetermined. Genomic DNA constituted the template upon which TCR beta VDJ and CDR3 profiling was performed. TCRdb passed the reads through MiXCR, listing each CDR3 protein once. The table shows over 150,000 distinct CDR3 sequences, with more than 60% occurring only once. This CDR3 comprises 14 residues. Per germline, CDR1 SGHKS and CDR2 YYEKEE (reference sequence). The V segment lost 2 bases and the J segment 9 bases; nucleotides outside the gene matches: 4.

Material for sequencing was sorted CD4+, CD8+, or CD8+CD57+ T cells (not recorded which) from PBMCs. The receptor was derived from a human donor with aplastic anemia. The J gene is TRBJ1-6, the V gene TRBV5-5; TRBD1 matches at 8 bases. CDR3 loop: CASSLPDRGSPLHF. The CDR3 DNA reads TGTGCCAGCAGCTTACCCGACAGGGGTTCACCCCTCCACTTT. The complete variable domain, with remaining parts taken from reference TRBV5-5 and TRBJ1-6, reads DAGVTQSPTHLIKTRGQQVTLRCSPISGHKSVSWYQQVLGQGPQFIFQYYEKEERGRGNFPDRFSARQFPNYSSELNVNALLLGDSALYLCASSLPDRGSPLHFGNGTRLTVT.